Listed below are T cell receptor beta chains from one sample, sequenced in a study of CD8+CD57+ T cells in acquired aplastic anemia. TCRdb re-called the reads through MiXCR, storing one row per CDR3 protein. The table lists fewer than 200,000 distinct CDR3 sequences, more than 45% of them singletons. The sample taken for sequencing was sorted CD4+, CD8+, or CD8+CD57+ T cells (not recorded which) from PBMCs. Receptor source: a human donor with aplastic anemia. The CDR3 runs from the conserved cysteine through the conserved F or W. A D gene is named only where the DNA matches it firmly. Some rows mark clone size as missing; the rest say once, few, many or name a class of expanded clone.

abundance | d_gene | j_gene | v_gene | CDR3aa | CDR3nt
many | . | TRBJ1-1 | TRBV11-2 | CASSLSRERAEAFF | TGTGCCAGCAGCTTATCCAGGGAAAGGGCTGAAGCTTTCTTT
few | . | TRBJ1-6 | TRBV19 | CASSILRKNSPLHF | TGTGCCAGTAGTATCCTCCGCAAAAATTCACCCCTCCACTTT
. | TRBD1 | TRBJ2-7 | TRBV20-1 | CSARDQVRGLDEQYF | TGCAGTGCTAGAGATCAGGTCAGGGGGTTGGATGAGCAGTACTTC
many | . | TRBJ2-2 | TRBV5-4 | CASSLQGRDSGELFF | TGTGCCAGCAGCTTACAGGGAAGGGACTCCGGGGAGCTGTTTTTT
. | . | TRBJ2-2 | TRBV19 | CASSGHRLGTGELFF | TGTGCCAGCAGCGGACACAGGCTAGGGACCGGGGAGCTGTTTTTT
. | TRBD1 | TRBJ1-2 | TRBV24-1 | CATSESGTGVYGYTF | TGTGCCACCAGTGAGTCCGGGACAGGGGTCTATGGCTACACCTTC
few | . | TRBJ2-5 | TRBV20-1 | CSARPMGGKETQYF | TGCAGTGCTAGGCCTATGGGGGGCAAAGAGACCCAGTACTTC
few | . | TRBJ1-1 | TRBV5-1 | CASSLGDATLGEAFF | TGCGCCAGCAGCTTGGGGGACGCCACCCTGGGTGAAGCTTTCTTT
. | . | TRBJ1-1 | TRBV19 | CASSLSIEAFF | TGTGCCAGTAGTTTGTCAATCGAAGCTTTCTTT
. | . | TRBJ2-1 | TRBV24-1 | CATSDPGSSDEQFF | TGTGCCACCAGTGACCCCGGCTCCTCGGATGAGCAGTTCTTC
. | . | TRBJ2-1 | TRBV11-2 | CASSLESTLDNEQFF | TGTGCCAGCAGCTTAGAGAGTACATTGGACAATGAGCAGTTCTTC
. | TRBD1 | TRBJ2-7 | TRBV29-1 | CSVAGQGAYEQYF | TGCAGCGTTGCCGGACAGGGGGCCTACGAGCAGTACTTC
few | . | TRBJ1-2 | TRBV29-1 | CSVFQGNYGYTF | TGCAGCGTGTTCCAGGGGAACTATGGCTACACCTTC
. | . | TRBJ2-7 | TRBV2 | CASTRFYEQYF | TGTGCCAGCACACGGTTCTACGAGCAGTACTTC
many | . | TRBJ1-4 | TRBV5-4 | CASSGTPWDHLFF | TGTGCCAGCAGTGGGACACCTTGGGATCATCTGTTTTTT
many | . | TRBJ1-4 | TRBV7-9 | CASSNPGSYNEKLFF | TGTGCCAGCAGCAACCCCGGGAGCTATAATGAAAAACTGTTTTTT
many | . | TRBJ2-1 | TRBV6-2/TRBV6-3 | CASSYSSVSVPFF | TGTGCCAGCAGTTACTCGAGCGTCAGCGTCCCGTTCTTC
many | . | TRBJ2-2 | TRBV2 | CASSELRRGELFF | TGTGCCAGCAGTGAATTGAGGAGAGGGGAGCTGTTTTTT
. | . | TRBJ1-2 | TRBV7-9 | CASSFQYGYTF | TGTGCCAGCAGCTTTCAGTATGGCTACACCTTC
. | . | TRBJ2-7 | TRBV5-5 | CASSLTGSSYGQYF | TGTGCCAGCAGCTTGACAGGGTCCTCCTACGGGCAGTACTTC
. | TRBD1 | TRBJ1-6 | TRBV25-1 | CASSGTKGQGINSPLHF | TGTGCCAGCAGTGGCACAAAAGGACAGGGGATTAATTCACCCCTCCACTTT
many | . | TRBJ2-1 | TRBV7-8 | CASSEARDNEQFF | TGTGCCAGCAGCGAGGCGAGGGACAATGAGCAGTTCTTC
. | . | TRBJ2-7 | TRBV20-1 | CSADRPAGSSYEQYF | TGCAGTGCTGATAGACCAGCGGGTAGCTCCTACGAGCAGTACTTC
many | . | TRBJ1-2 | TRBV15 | CATSRDFPSPGGYTF | TGTGCCACCAGCAGAGATTTCCCATCCCCTGGTGGCTACACCTTC
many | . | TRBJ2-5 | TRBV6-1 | CASSAPVGGAAQYF | TGTGCCAGCAGTGCACCGGTAGGCGGAGCGGCCCAGTACTTC
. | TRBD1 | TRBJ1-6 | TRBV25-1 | CASSEWTGSNSPLHF | TGTGCCAGCAGTGAATGGACAGGGTCGAACTCACCCCTCCACTTT
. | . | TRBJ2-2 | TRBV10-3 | CAISETAGTGELFF | TGTGCCATCAGTGAGACGGCCGGCACTGGGGAGCTGTTTTTT
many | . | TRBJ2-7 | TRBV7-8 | CASSLGHHEQYF | TGTGCCAGCAGCCTGGGCCACCACGAGCAGTACTTC
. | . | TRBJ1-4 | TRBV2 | CASSEFVGFDEKLFF | TGTGCCAGCAGTGAATTTGTGGGTTTCGATGAAAAACTGTTTTTT
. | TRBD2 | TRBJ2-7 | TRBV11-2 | CASNPIKTSGRSYEQYF | TGTGCCAGCAACCCCATAAAGACTAGCGGGCGCTCCTACGAGCAGTACTTC
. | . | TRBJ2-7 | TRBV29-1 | CSVQDGRSYEQYF | TGCAGCGTTCAAGACGGCAGGTCCTACGAGCAGTACTTC
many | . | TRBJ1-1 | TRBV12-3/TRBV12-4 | CASSLGSGRGMNTEAFF | TGTGCCAGCAGTTTAGGGTCGGGGCGGGGTATGAATACTGAAGCTTTCTTT
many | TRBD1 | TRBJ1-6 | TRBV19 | CASTSTGLGSPLHF | TGTGCCAGTACCTCGACAGGGCTTGGATCACCCCTCCACTTT
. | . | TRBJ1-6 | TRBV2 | CASKPQAESPLHF | TGTGCCAGCAAACCCCAGGCCGAATCACCCCTCCACTTT
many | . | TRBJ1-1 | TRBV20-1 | CSAISGSRTEAFF | TGCAGTGCTATTTCGGGATCCCGGACTGAAGCTTTCTTT
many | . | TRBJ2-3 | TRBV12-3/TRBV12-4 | CASSRTWGVTDTQYF | TGTGCCAGCAGTCGCACATGGGGAGTCACAGATACGCAGTATTTT
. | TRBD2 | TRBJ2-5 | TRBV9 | CASSGGTSGLETQYF | TGTGCCAGCAGCGGCGGGACTAGCGGGTTGGAGACCCAGTACTTC
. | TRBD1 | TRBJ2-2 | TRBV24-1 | CATSDLRQGDTGELFF | TGTGCCACCAGTGATTTGCGACAGGGGGACACCGGGGAGCTGTTTTTT
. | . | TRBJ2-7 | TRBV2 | CASSPGPSYEQYF | TGTGCCAGCAGTCCGGGGCCTTCCTACGAGCAGTACTTC
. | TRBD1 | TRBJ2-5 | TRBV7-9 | CASSSDRGQTQYF | TGTGCCAGCAGCTCGGACAGGGGTCAGACCCAGTACTTC
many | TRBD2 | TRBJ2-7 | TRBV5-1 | CASSLQRGASYEQYF | TGCGCCAGCAGCTTGCAGCGGGGTGCTTCCTACGAGCAGTACTTC
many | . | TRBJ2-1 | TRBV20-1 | CSARAQRPAIEQFF | TGCAGTGCTAGAGCTCAGAGGCCCGCGATTGAGCAGTTCTTC
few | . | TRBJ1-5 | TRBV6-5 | CASSYVGDPGQPQHF | TGTGCCAGCAGTTACGTCGGAGACCCGGGGCAGCCCCAGCATTTT
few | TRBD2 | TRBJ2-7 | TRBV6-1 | CASRAPGLAGGASKEQYF | TGTGCCAGCAGAGCACCGGGACTAGCGGGGGGTGCCTCTAAGGAGCAGTACTTC
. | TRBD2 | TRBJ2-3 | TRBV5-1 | CASSSGTRSDTQYF | TGCGCCAGCAGCTCCGGGACTAGATCCGATACGCAGTATTTT
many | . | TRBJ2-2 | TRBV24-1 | CATSDFTGFPLGGELFF | TGTGCCACCAGTGATTTTACAGGGTTCCCCCTGGGAGGGGAGCTGTTTTTT
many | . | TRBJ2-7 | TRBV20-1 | CSASDFHSSYEQYF | TGCAGTGCTAGTGACTTCCACAGCTCCTACGAGCAGTACTTC
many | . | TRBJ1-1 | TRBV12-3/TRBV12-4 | CASSSGAVGTEAFF | TGTGCCAGCAGTTCGGGGGCGGTGGGCACTGAAGCTTTCTTT
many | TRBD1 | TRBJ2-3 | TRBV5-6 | CASSLDRGGVDTQYF | TGTGCCAGCAGCTTGGACAGGGGTGGTGTGGATACGCAGTATTTT
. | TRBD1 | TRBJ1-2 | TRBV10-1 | CARDRGRGYTF | TGCGCCAGGGACAGGGGGCGCGGCTACACCTTC